These 23 T cell receptor beta chains came from one sample sequenced in a study of blood T cell repertoires in COVID-19. Measured with immunoSEQ multiplex PCR; TCRdb has only the in-frame clones, and not every one. Counted here are about 330,000 clones, approximately 84% occurring once; the ten biggest clones make up more than 9%. Sequenced sample: PBMCs or T cells enriched from blood (not recorded which). These receptors were obtained from a woman aged 18-29 years who had recovered from COVID-19.

The CDR3, as DNA: TGTGCCTGGAGTGTAGGGGGCGGGACCTATGGCTACACCTTC. This translates into CAWSVGGGTYGYTF. This chain links TRBV30 with TRBJ1-2; 7 bases agree with TRBD1. Germline CDR1 GTSNPN, CDR2 SVGIG (reference sequence). This CDR3 is built from 14 residues. V shed 0 bases, J shed 4 bases, and the junction held 5 bases outside the gene matches.

The CDR3 reads CASSVVPGGTQETQYF. The CDR3 coding sequence is TGTGCCAGCAGCGTAGTCCCAGGAGGAACACAAGAGACCCAGTACTTC. The rearrangement links TRBV9 to TRBJ2-5, with a tentative D call TRBD2 (5 bases). The CDR3 is 16 residues long. Germline V gene lookup returns CDR1 SGDLS and CDR2 YYNGEE. V lost 0 bases to trimming and J lost 2 bases, with 14 bases between them.

This chain uses TRBV7-8 with TRBJ2-7; 7 bases line up with TRBD1. V gave up 5 bases and J gave up 3 bases; unmatched junction bases: 13. The CDR3 is 16 amino acids. Germline V lookup: CDR1 SGHVS, CDR2 FQNEAQ. The CDR3 DNA sequence: TGTGCCAGCAGCCCCCGGACAGGCGATTATGGCTACGAGCAGTACTTC. Translated, it gives CASSPRTGDYGYEQYF.

This clone was detected only once. The chain carries TRBV5-1 and TRBJ2-3; D call uncertain. Trimming took 0 bases from V and 4 from J, leaving 3 bases between them. This CDR3 is 12 amino acids long. Germline CDR1 is SGHRS and CDR2 is YFSETQ. The CDR3 bases are TGCGCCAGCAGCTTGGCTTCAGATACGCAGTATTTT. It yields the protein CASSLASDTQYF.

V is TRBV27 and J is TRBJ1-4; D gene ambiguous. CDR1 and CDR2 from the germline V gene are MNHEY and SMNVEV (reference sequence). Trimming pared 6 bases from V and 0 bases from J, leaving 8 bases between. This CDR3 is built from 14 residues. DNA of the CDR3: TGTGCCAGCAGACGAGTATCAACTAATGAAAAACTGTTTTTT. Its translation: CASRRVSTNEKLFF.

The CDR3 sequence is CASTRDRGRITGELFF. CDR3 coding DNA: TGTGCCAGCACCAGAGACAGGGGGCGTATCACCGGGGAGCTGTTTTTT. The J gene is TRBJ2-2, the V gene TRBV2, with 10 bases identical to TRBD1. V dropped 7 bases and J dropped 4; count of bases not matched to a gene: 9. From germline, CDR1 is SNHLY and CDR2 FYNNEI. The CDR3 extends over 16 amino acids.

V usage is TRBV18 and J usage is TRBJ1-5; 7 bases map to TRBD1. Unmatched junction bases numbered 3, after V lost 8 bases and J lost 2 bases. In germline, CDR1 is KGHSH, CDR2 LQKENI. CDR3 length: 13 residues. The CDR3 spells CASRQGGNQPQHF. Written as DNA, the CDR3 is TGTGCCAGCAGACAGGGCGGCAATCAGCCCCAGCATTTT.

The J gene is TRBJ2-4, the V gene TRBV7-8; no definite D call. The germline V gene encodes CDR1 SGHVS and CDR2 FQNEAQ. The CDR3 is 18 amino acids. Trimming took 5 bases from V and 0 from J, leaving 20 bases between them. CDR3 protein: CASSPLKQWPIAKNIQYF. DNA of the CDR3: TGTGCCAGCAGCCCACTAAAACAATGGCCTATAGCCAAAAACATTCAGTACTTC.

This chain connects TRBV6-5 to TRBJ1-5; maybe TRBD1 (6 bases). This CDR3 has 15 amino acids. Trimming left V 5 bases short and J 5 bases short, with 16 bases between. Germline lookup yields CDR1 MNHEY and CDR2 SVGAGI. The CDR3 sequence: CASSTRGGGDQPQHF. In nucleotides, the CDR3 is TGTGCCAGCAGTACTCGCGGGGGCGGGGATCAGCCCCAGCATTTT.

The rearrangement uses TRBV4-2 and TRBJ1-2; 7 nucleotides agree with TRBD1. The CDR3 loop spans 15 amino acids. Germline CDR1 is LGHNA and CDR2 is YNFKEQ. V dropped 4 bases and J dropped 5; count of bases not matched to a gene: 10. The CDR3 sequence: CASSRTTGEEYGYTF. The CDR3 nucleotides are TGTGCCAGCAGCCGTACCACAGGGGAGGAATATGGCTACACCTTC.

The V and J genes are TRBV27 and TRBJ1-1; 7 positions match TRBD1. The ends lost 5 bases at V and 5 bases at J; junction bases unmatched: 8. The CDR3 covers 14 residues. Germline CDR1 MNHEY, CDR2 SMNVEV (reference sequence). In DNA form, the CDR3 reads TGTGCCAGCAGTCTCCAAAGACAGGGTACTGAAGCTTTCTTT. It is translated as CASSLQRQGTEAFF.

V gene TRBV19 combines with J gene TRBJ1-5, with D uncertain. Trimming removed 4 bases at V and 4 bases at J, with 11 bases between. The CDR3 has 14 residues. Germline CDR1 reads LNHDA; CDR2 reads SQIVND (reference sequence). The CDR3 reads CASSNLRSNQPQHF. The CDR3 nucleotides read TGTGCCAGTAGTAATTTAAGGAGTAATCAGCCCCAGCATTTT.

The chain employs TRBV9 and TRBJ2-1, with a tentative D call TRBD2 (6 bases). The V and J ends lost 3 bases and 9 bases respectively, with 16 bases between them. There are 14 residues in the CDR3. Germline V gene lookup returns CDR1 SGDLS and CDR2 YYNGEE. This CDR3 reads CASSAGSLAIEQFF. The CDR3 DNA sequence: TGTGCCAGCAGCGCCGGGAGTCTAGCGATTGAGCAGTTCTTC.

V usage is TRBV18 and J usage is TRBJ1-1; D is ambiguous. Trimming removed 1 base from V and 1 base from J, with 10 bases in between. This CDR3 spans 15 amino acids. Germline CDR1 is KGHSH and CDR2 is LQKENI. CDR3 bases: TGTGCCAGCTCACCACGTGGCGGCCAGAACACTGAAGCTTTCTTT. Its protein product is CASSPRGGQNTEAFF.

The CDR3: CASSLVSEVTGELFF. In DNA form, the CDR3 reads TGTGCCAGCAGCTTAGTGTCCGAGGTTACCGGGGAGCTGTTTTTT. The gene calls are TRBV7-8 and TRBJ2-2; unclear D gene. The CDR3 has 15 residues. Germline CDR1 is SGHVS and CDR2 is FQNEAQ. Trimming cost V 1 base and J 5 bases, with 11 bases left between them.

The chain recombines TRBV6-5 with TRBJ1-3; D is unclear. The germline gives CDR1 MNHEY, CDR2 SVGAGI. V lost 2 bases to trimming and J lost 0 bases, with 8 bases between them. The CDR3 loop spans 15 amino acids. CDR3 amino acids: CASSYDTDSGNTIYF. The DNA for the CDR3 is TGTGCCAGCAGTTACGACACCGACTCTGGAAACACCATATATTTT.

The rearrangement links TRBV19 to TRBJ2-5, with TRBD2 as a possible D gene (5 bases). The V end lost 8 bases, the J end lost 4 bases, and 11 bases lay between the germline ends. The germline gives CDR1 LNHDA, CDR2 SQIVND (reference sequence). The CDR3 is made up of 12 amino acids. The CDR3 region is CASRQAGETQYF. CDR3 in DNA: TGTGCCAGTCGGCAGGCGGGAGAGACCCAGTACTTC. Using reference TRBV19 and TRBJ2-5 for the parts outside the CDR3, the full variable domain is DGGITQSPKYLFRKEGQNVTLSCEQNLNHDAMYWYRQDPGQGLRLIYYSQIVNDFQKGDIAEGYSVSREKKESFPLTVTSAQKNPTAFYLCASRQAGETQYFGPGTRLLVL.

J is TRBJ2-2 and V is TRBV29-1, with TRBD1 matching over 7 bases. Germline assignment: CDR1 SQVTM and CDR2 ANQGSEA. This CDR3 region has 15 residues. V lost 7 bases and J lost 7; bases outside the gene matches: 15. In DNA, the CDR3 is TGCAGCGGTTCGGGGCCCCTCACAGGGGACGGGGAGCTGTTTTTT. This translates into CSGSGPLTGDGELFF.

The chain is built from TRBV5-1 and TRBJ2-3; D gene ambiguous. V was clipped by 3 bases and J by 13 bases, with 12 bases between them. The CDR3 consists of 11 residues. Germline-derived CDR1 and CDR2 are SGHRS and YFSETQ. CDR3 in DNA: TGCGCCAGCAGCTCCCACCAAGAGAAGTATTTT. It yields the protein CASSSHQEKYF. The full variable domain, completed using reference TRBV5-1 and TRBJ2-3, is KAGVTQTPRYLIKTRGQQVTLSCSPISGHRSVSWYQQTPGQGLQFLFEYFSETQRNKGNFPGRFSGRQFSNSRSEMNVSTLELGDSALYLCASSSHQEKYFGPGTRLTVL.

This chain connects TRBV18 to TRBJ1-2; 7 bases are shared with TRBD1. Germline CDR1 reads KGHSH; CDR2 reads LQKENI. This CDR3 is built from 16 residues. Unmatched junction bases numbered 5, after V lost 1 base and J lost 0 bases. CDR3 sequence: CASSPQGADSNYGYTF. In DNA, the CDR3 is TGTGCCAGCTCACCACAGGGGGCGGATTCTAACTATGGCTACACCTTC.

The chain combines TRBV2 with TRBJ2-7, with D perhaps matching TRBD2 (5 bases). The CDR3 sequence is 14 residues long. Germline V lookup: CDR1 SNHLY, CDR2 FYNNEI. V was clipped by 6 bases and J by 4 bases, with 16 bases between them. CDR3 sequence: CASRDRTQSYEQYF. CDR3 in DNA: TGTGCCAGCAGAGATCGGACTCAGTCGTACGAGCAGTACTTC.

This clone was counted between two and nine times. The chain combines TRBV10-3 with TRBJ1-6; 7 bases agree with TRBD1. CDR3 length: 13 residues. Per germline, CDR1 ENHRY and CDR2 SYGVKD. The trim removed 9 bases at V and 9 bases at J, leaving 8 bases unmatched. CDR3 amino acids: CAMAGTEISPLHF. CDR3 sequence (DNA): TGTGCCATGGCCGGGACAGAGATTTCACCCCTCCACTTT.

This clone appeared a few times. The rearrangement joins TRBV7-9 to TRBJ2-1; the match to TRBD2 covers 11 bases. The CDR3 length is 14 residues. Per the germline V gene, CDR1 is SEHNR and CDR2 is FQNEAQ (reference sequence). V lost 7 bases to trimming and J lost 7 bases; unmatched junction nucleotides: 6. Here the CDR3 reads CASTGTSGYNEQFF. The CDR3, as DNA: TGTGCCAGCACCGGGACTAGCGGATATAATGAGCAGTTCTTC.